These 7 T cell receptor beta chains share one sample of origin, sequenced in a study of blood T cell repertoires in COVID-19 (dated by TCRdb to 2018 to 2020). Library generation was performed with the immunoSEQ multiplex PCR assay. Entries here come from immuneACCESS through TCRdb and include only in-frame sequences with V and J called. Some clones fail to appear in such tables; in the studies checked, an unresolved V gene covers under half of the shortfall, and the cause of the remainder is unknown. In all, the sample holds roughly 28,000 clones, and approximately 91% of those were seen once. Less than 5% of the sample belongs to the ten largest clones. The sample was peripheral blood. Receptors originate from a man between 65 and 85 years old with active COVID-19.

The chain recombines TRBV18 with TRBJ1-6, with D perhaps TRBD1 (6 bases). Germline CDR1 and CDR2: KGHSH and LQKENI. The CDR3 extends over 18 amino acids. Trimming took 3 bases from V and 0 from J, leaving 15 bases between them. This chain's CDR3 is CASSPLGQQSSYNSPLHF. The CDR3 coding sequence is TGTGCCAGCTCACCCCTTGGACAGCAAAGCTCCTATAATTCACCCCTCCACTTT.

This clone was detected only a few times. The chain carries TRBV30 and TRBJ2-2; 7 nucleotides line up with TRBD2. V gave up 3 bases and J gave up 5 bases; unmatched junction bases: 9. Germline V lookup: CDR1 GTSNPN, CDR2 SVGIG (reference sequence). The CDR3 sequence is 15 residues long. CDR3 DNA: TGTGCCTGGAGCTCCTTCGGGGGGAAAACCGGGGAGCTGTTTTTT. Residues: CAWSSFGGKTGELFF.

The gene calls are TRBV3-1 (or the pseudogene TRBV3-2) and TRBJ2-1; 10 nucleotides align to TRBD2. J was trimmed by 7 bases and V by 1 base; bases with no gene match: 10. Germline CDR1 is LGHDT and CDR2 is YNNKEL (reference sequence). The CDR3 totals 17 residues. CDR3: CASSQVMSGGAVNEQFF. The CDR3 region has the DNA TGTGCCAGCAGCCAAGTTATGAGCGGGGGGGCCGTGAATGAGCAGTTCTTC.

V usage is TRBV7-6 and J usage is TRBJ2-7, with 7 bases aligning to TRBD1. The CDR3 extends over 15 amino acids. CDR1 and CDR2 (germline): SGHVS, FNYEAQ. The V segment lost 1 base and the J segment 2 bases; nucleotides outside the gene matches: 5. The CDR3 sequence is CASSLGGRGTYEQYF. CDR3 nucleotide sequence: TGTGCCAGCAGCTTAGGAGGCAGGGGGACCTACGAGCAGTACTTC.

This clone was seen a handful of times. The chain uses TRBV10-2 and TRBJ1-1, with 10 bases fitting TRBD1. CDR1 and CDR2 (germline): WSHSY, SAAADI. With V trimmed by 5 bases and J by 4 bases, 4 bases remained unmatched. The CDR3 spans 14 residues. This chain's CDR3 is CASSSGTGVTEAFF. CDR3 in DNA: TGCGCCAGCAGTTCCGGGACAGGGGTCACTGAAGCTTTCTTT.

The chain recombines TRBV12-3 or TRBV12-4 with TRBJ1-3; 9 bases agree with TRBD1. Trimming removed 6 bases from V and 8 bases from J; junction bases left unmatched: 5. This CDR3 is 13 amino acids long. CDR3 in DNA: TGTGCCAGCAGGCCGGGACAGGGATACACCATATATTTT. Its translation: CASRPGQGYTIYF.

This clone occurred once. This chain links TRBV27 with TRBJ2-2; TRBD2 might be the D (5 bases). Germline V gene data show CDR1 as MNHEY and CDR2 as SMNVEV (reference sequence). The V end was cut by 8 bases, the J end by 3 bases, with 13 bases between. The CDR3 is 14 residues long. This CDR3 is CASSRRGYTGELFF. CDR3 nucleotides: TGTGCCAGCTCCCGCCGGGGTTACACCGGGGAGCTGTTTTTT.